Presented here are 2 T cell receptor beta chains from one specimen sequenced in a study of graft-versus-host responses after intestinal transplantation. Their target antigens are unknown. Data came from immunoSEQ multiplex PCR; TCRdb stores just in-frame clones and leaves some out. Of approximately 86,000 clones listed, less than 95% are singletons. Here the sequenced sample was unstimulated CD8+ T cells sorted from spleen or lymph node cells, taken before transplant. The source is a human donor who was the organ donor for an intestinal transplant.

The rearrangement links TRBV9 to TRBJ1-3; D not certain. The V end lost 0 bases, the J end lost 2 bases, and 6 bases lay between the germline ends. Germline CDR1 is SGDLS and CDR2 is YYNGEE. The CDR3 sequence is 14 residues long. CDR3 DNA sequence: TGTGCCAGCAGCGTAGGCGGGGCTGGAAACACCATATATTTT. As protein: CASSVGGAGNTIYF.

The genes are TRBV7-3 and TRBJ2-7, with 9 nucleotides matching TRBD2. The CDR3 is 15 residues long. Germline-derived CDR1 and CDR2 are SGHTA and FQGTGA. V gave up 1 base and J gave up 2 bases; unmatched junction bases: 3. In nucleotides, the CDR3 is TGTGCCAGCAGCTTAAGCGGGGGGGACACCTACGAGCAGTACTTC. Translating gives CASSLSGGDTYEQYF.